This T cell receptor (beta chain) stems from a study of spatial heterogeneity in lung cancer. Overall study findings and caveats: For tumor T cells, estimated coverage reached only about 7.4% (alpha) and more than 11% (beta). Tumors with more nonsynonymous mutations had more expanded intratumoral alpha and beta TCRs. Counts of ubiquitous and regional expanded TCRs tracked ubiquitous and regional nonsynonymous mutations, respectively.

On this clonotype: What it binds is not known. This beta chain is an unintended read in a library built for alpha chains; its size means little.

The CDR3 sequence is 11 residues long. Germline V gene sequence: CDR1 LGHDT, CDR2 YNNKEL (reference sequence). Trimming took 1 base from V and 15 from J, leaving 10 bases between them. TCRdb passed the 5' RACE reads through MiXCR, listing each CDR3 protein once. The sample holds 280 or so distinct CDR3 sequences, roughly 25% seen once. As to time point: sample taken at primary tumor resection. The donor group consisted of around 77 patients who had untreated, early-stage non-small cell lung cancer. Whole RNA from tumor, nontumor lung or frozen PBMC was sequenced unsorted. Sample: lung tumor tissue, taken at surgery. The chain is built from TRBV3-1 and TRBJ2-1; D is perhaps TRBD2 (5 bases). The TCR comes from a female donor with early-stage non-small cell lung cancer. In nucleotides, the CDR3 is TGTGCCAGCAGCCAAGGTCGAGAGGGGTTCTTC. This encodes CASSQGREGFF.